This is a list of T cell receptor beta chains from one sample in a study of blood T cell repertoires in COVID-19. Some clones are missing from TCRdb's copy, which holds only in-frame ones; the method was immunoSEQ multiplex PCR. The sample lists around 150,000 clones, over 70% occurring once. Input material: PBMCs or T cells enriched from blood (not recorded which). These receptors originate from a woman aged 60-70 years who had recovered from COVID-19. Each CDR3 is given with its conserved first and last residue. A D gene is named only where the DNA matches it firmly. For some rows the clone size is stated as once, few or many, or as a class when expanded; others skip it.

v_gene: TRBV19; abundance: .; d_gene: TRBD2; j_gene: TRBJ2-1; CDR3aa: CASSISLAAYNEQFF; CDR3nt: TGTGCCAGTAGTATATCACTAGCGGCATACAATGAGCAGTTCTTC
v_gene: TRBV2; abundance: .; d_gene: .; j_gene: TRBJ2-7; CDR3aa: CASSGSFNEQYF; CDR3nt: TGTGCCAGCAGTGGGAGCTTCAACGAGCAGTACTTC
v_gene: TRBV30; abundance: .; d_gene: .; j_gene: TRBJ2-7; CDR3aa: CAWSAPANRREQYF; CDR3nt: TGTGCCTGGAGTGCTCCCGCAAACAGGCGGGAGCAGTACTTC
v_gene: TRBV5-1; abundance: .; d_gene: .; j_gene: TRBJ1-1; CDR3aa: CASSLAGLATEAFF; CDR3nt: TGCGCCAGCAGCTTGGCGGGGTTGGCCACTGAAGCTTTCTTT
v_gene: TRBV19; abundance: .; d_gene: .; j_gene: TRBJ1-4; CDR3aa: CASNSGANEKLFF; CDR3nt: TGTGCCAGTAATTCGGGGGCTAATGAAAAACTGTTTTTT
v_gene: TRBV5-1; abundance: .; d_gene: TRBD1; j_gene: TRBJ1-2; CDR3aa: CASSSQGQGVFDGYTF; CDR3nt: TGCGCCAGCAGCTCCCAGGGACAGGGGGTTTTCGATGGCTACACCTTC
v_gene: TRBV11-2; abundance: .; d_gene: TRBD1; j_gene: TRBJ2-3; CDR3aa: CASSSMDREKRF; CDR3nt: TGTGCCAGCAGCTCAATGGACAGGGAAAAGAGGTTT
v_gene: TRBV19; abundance: .; d_gene: TRBD1; j_gene: TRBJ1-1; CDR3aa: CASRSGGAAEAFF; CDR3nt: TGTGCCAGTAGGTCAGGGGGTGCCGCTGAAGCTTTCTTT
v_gene: TRBV7-2; abundance: .; d_gene: .; j_gene: TRBJ1-4; CDR3aa: CASSPGGASNEKLFF; CDR3nt: TGTGCCAGCAGCCCCGGGGGGGCTTCTAATGAAAAACTGTTTTTT
v_gene: TRBV7-2; abundance: .; d_gene: TRBD1; j_gene: TRBJ1-2; CDR3aa: CASSQSQGAFYGYTF; CDR3nt: TGTGCCAGCAGCCAATCACAGGGGGCATTCTATGGCTACACCTTC
v_gene: TRBV3-1/TRBV3-2; abundance: .; d_gene: .; j_gene: TRBJ1-3; CDR3aa: CASSPSPHTIYF; CDR3nt: TGTGCCAGCAGCCCGAGTCCCCACACCATATATTTT
v_gene: TRBV7-9; abundance: .; d_gene: TRBD2; j_gene: TRBJ2-7; CDR3aa: CASSLGLAGFSYEQYF; CDR3nt: TGTGCCAGCAGCTTAGGCCTAGCGGGATTCTCCTACGAGCAGTACTTC
v_gene: TRBV2; abundance: .; d_gene: .; j_gene: TRBJ2-7; CDR3aa: CATAPGLASYEQYF; CDR3nt: TGTGCCACAGCCCCTGGGCTAGCTTCCTACGAGCAGTACTTC
v_gene: TRBV18; abundance: few; d_gene: TRBD1; j_gene: TRBJ1-5; CDR3aa: CASSPSGTVGQPQHF; CDR3nt: TGTGCCAGCTCACCTTCCGGGACAGTCGGTCAGCCCCAGCATTTT
v_gene: TRBV2; abundance: .; d_gene: .; j_gene: TRBJ1-5; CDR3aa: CASSGGGVNQPQHF; CDR3nt: TGTGCCAGCAGTGGGGGAGGCGTTAATCAGCCCCAGCATTTT
v_gene: TRBV3-1/TRBV3-2; abundance: .; d_gene: .; j_gene: TRBJ1-4; CDR3aa: CASSQAGPVNEKLFF; CDR3nt: TGTGCCAGCAGCCAGGCGGGACCGGTTAATGAAAAACTGTTTTTT
v_gene: TRBV7-9; abundance: .; d_gene: .; j_gene: TRBJ1-6; CDR3aa: CASSLAGAGANSPLHF; CDR3nt: TGTGCCAGCAGCCTAGCTGGGGCAGGGGCTAATTCACCCCTCCACTTT
v_gene: TRBV9; abundance: few; d_gene: TRBD1; j_gene: TRBJ1-6; CDR3aa: CASSALDRDSPLHF; CDR3nt: TGTGCCAGCAGCGCACTTGACAGGGATTCACCCCTCCACTTT
v_gene: TRBV6-5; abundance: .; d_gene: .; j_gene: TRBJ1-2; CDR3aa: CASSSPGGDGYTF; CDR3nt: TGTGCCAGCAGTTCTCCGGGGGGTGATGGCTACACCTTC
v_gene: TRBV7-7; abundance: once; d_gene: .; j_gene: TRBJ1-1; CDR3aa: CASSPVSGGGDEAFF; CDR3nt: TGTGCCAGCAGCCCCGTAAGTGGGGGCGGAGATGAAGCTTTCTTT
v_gene: TRBV6-4; abundance: .; d_gene: .; j_gene: TRBJ1-6; CDR3aa: CASSDPGHMDSPLHF; CDR3nt: TGTGCCAGCAGTGATCCTGGACACATGGATTCACCCCTCCACTTT
v_gene: TRBV18; abundance: .; d_gene: .; j_gene: TRBJ2-2; CDR3aa: CASSPSNTGELFF; CDR3nt: TGTGCCAGCTCACCCTCGAACACCGGGGAGCTGTTTTTT
v_gene: TRBV3-1/TRBV3-2; abundance: .; d_gene: .; j_gene: TRBJ2-3; CDR3aa: CASSQDRVGTDTQYF; CDR3nt: TGTGCCAGCAGCCAAGACAGGGTTGGCACAGATACGCAGTATTTT
v_gene: TRBV3-1/TRBV3-2; abundance: .; d_gene: TRBD1; j_gene: TRBJ1-2; CDR3aa: CASGTGRYDGYTF; CDR3nt: TGTGCCAGCGGGACAGGGAGGTACGATGGCTACACCTTC
v_gene: TRBV3-1/TRBV3-2; abundance: .; d_gene: .; j_gene: TRBJ2-3; CDR3aa: CASSHQVESTDTQYF; CDR3nt: TGTGCCAGCAGCCATCAGGTCGAGAGCACAGATACGCAGTATTTT
v_gene: TRBV30; abundance: few; d_gene: .; j_gene: TRBJ1-2; CDR3aa: CAGTGINYGYTF; CDR3nt: TGTGCCGGTACAGGGATTAACTATGGCTACACCTTC
v_gene: TRBV28; abundance: .; d_gene: TRBD2; j_gene: TRBJ2-1; CDR3aa: CASSFEAGSYNEQFF; CDR3nt: TGTGCCAGCAGCTTCGAAGCGGGATCCTACAATGAGCAGTTCTTC